This T cell receptor beta chain was recovered during a study of OX40 agonist ivuxolimab in advanced cancers. As for the study in general: In this cohort, patients received ivuxolimab, an agonistic anti-OX40 (CD134) antibody. Two patients with cutaneous melanoma and one with hepatocellular carcinoma, three in total, showed partial responses.

Study observations and caveats: Partly responding patients at 0.1-3.0 mg/kg showed some of the smallest clonal expansion. With doses of 0.1 to 3.0 mg/kg, CD4+ and CD8+ blood T cells had undergone clonal expansion by week 6.

Only in-frame clones appear in the TCRdb table, and some are missing; sequencing was by immunoSEQ multiplex PCR. The sample carries about 34,000 clones, around nine tenths recorded once. Turning to this clone: The antigen remains undetermined.

The germline gives CDR1 GTSNPN, CDR2 SVGIG (reference sequence). The CDR3 covers 14 residues. J lost 5 bases, V lost 1 base, and 5 bases had no gene match. The gene calls are TRBV30 and TRBJ1-1, with 9 positions matching TRBD1. The sequence came from an adult with an advanced solid tumor such as melanoma, head and neck, liver or kidney cancer. The input for sequencing was CD4+ or CD8+ T cells sorted from blood, taken in a trial of the OX40 agonist ivuxolimab. The CDR3 DNA is TGTGCCTGGAGTGACAGGGGGCGTAGGACTGAAGCTTTCTTT. Translating gives CAWSDRGRRTEAFF. Variable domain in full (rest from reference TRBV30 and TRBJ1-1): SQTIHQWPATLVQPVGSPLSLECTVEGTSNPNLYWYRQAAGRGLQLLFYSVGIGQISSEVPQNLSASRPQDRQFILSSKKLLLSDSGFYLCAWSDRGRRTEAFFGQGTRLTVV.